The source of this T cell receptor beta chain is a study of technical replicates of blood from a few donors. The CDR3 runs 17 residues. V shed 3 bases and J 10 bases; nucleotides not matched to a gene: 10. CDR1 and CDR2 (germline): MNHNS, SASEGT. Libraries were prepared by immunoSEQ multiplex PCR; TCRdb keeps only in-frame clonotypes and omits some of them. Among more than 90,000 clones listed, 95% were seen once. This receptor was obtained from a human donor in good health. J is TRBJ2-1 and V is TRBV6-1, with 15 bases aligning to TRBD2. Sequencing was performed on T cells isolated from PBMCs. Here the CDR3 DNA reads TGTGCCAGCAGTGAGAGGACTAGCGGGGGGGCATGGTTCGAGCAGTTCTTC. Protein product: CASSERTSGGAWFEQFF.